This TCR beta chain was found in a study of cytomegalovirus exposure and HLA in healthy donors. Participants comprised healthy donors of bone marrow. The PCR made use of 60 Vbeta and 13 Jbeta primers. This table comes from immunoSEQ multiplex PCR, and its TCRdb copy is limited to in-frame clones, with some not included. The sample includes fewer than 200,000 clones, approximately 78% of them seen just once. This CDR3 contains 14 residues. V shed 0 bases and J 6 bases; nucleotides not matched to a gene: 4. Germline CDR1 is ENHRY and CDR2 is SYGVKD. The sequence derives from a woman in her twenties or thirties in good health and CMV-seropositive. Sequences were obtained from PBMCs. This chain joins TRBV10-3 and TRBJ1-2; 7 positions match TRBD1. CDR3 loop: CAISESRGLDGYTF. In nucleotides, the CDR3 is TGTGCCATCAGTGAGTCAAGGGGGCTGGATGGCTACACCTTC.